The 26 T cell receptor beta chains listed next were all sequenced from one sample in a study of blood T cell repertoires in COVID-19. The table came from immunoSEQ multiplex PCR; TCRdb's copy has only in-frame clones and leaves some out. This repertoire shows 55,000 to 75,000 clones, roughly 85% found once; its top ten account for about 3.3%. The specimen was peripheral blood. These receptor sequences come from a man aged 55 to 70 with acute or convalescent COVID-19.

This chain joins TRBV27 and TRBJ2-7, with D maybe TRBD1 (7 bases). V lost 4 bases and J lost 7, with 17 bases in between. This CDR3 has 14 amino acids. Germline loops: CDR1 MNHEY, CDR2 SMNVEV (reference sequence). As DNA, the CDR3 is TGTGCCAGCAGTTATGGGGCAGGGGGGCGGGAGCAGTACTTC. It codes for CASSYGAGGREQYF.

Here the CDR3 DNA reads TGTGCCAGCATTGGGACAGGGGAGGAAACTTTCTTT. Its translation is CASIGTGEETFF. This chain uses TRBV28 with TRBJ1-1; 10 bases are shared with TRBD1. This CDR3 is built from 12 residues. The germline V gene has CDR1 MDHEN and CDR2 SYDVKM. The ends lost 7 bases at V and 12 bases at J; junction bases unmatched: 8.

The chain employs TRBV5-1 and TRBJ2-3, with 8 bases lining up with TRBD2. V was clipped by 5 bases and J by 5 bases; unmatched bases: 10. The CDR3 covers 15 residues. The germline gives CDR1 SGHRS, CDR2 YFSETQ. The CDR3 here is CASSNTGLVKDTQYF. As DNA, the CDR3 is TGCGCCAGCAGTAATACGGGACTAGTAAAAGATACGCAGTATTTT.

This clone has a single count. The chain is built from TRBV27 and TRBJ1-1, with a tentative D call TRBD1 (6 bases). The CDR3 covers 16 residues. The germline V and J ends were trimmed by 5 bases and 5 bases, with 21 bases remaining between them. In germline, CDR1 is MNHEY, CDR2 SMNVEV (reference sequence). CDR3 sequence: CASSPQTALGATEAFF. The CDR3 DNA follows: TGTGCCAGCAGTCCCCAGACAGCACTGGGGGCTACTGAAGCTTTCTTT.

The rearrangement links TRBV18 to TRBJ2-1; TRBD2 matches at 10 bases. The ends lost 6 bases at V and 3 bases at J; junction bases unmatched: 5. CDR1 and CDR2 (germline): KGHSH, LQKENI. The CDR3 runs 15 residues. CDR3 DNA: TGTGCCAGCTCTAGGGCTAGCGGGAGCTACAATGAGCAGTTCTTC. Translated, it gives CASSRASGSYNEQFF.

This sequence joins TRBV24-1 and TRBJ1-5; tentatively, D is TRBD1 (5 bases). Per germline, CDR1 KGHDR and CDR2 SFDVKD. V was cut by 3 bases and J by 4 bases, with 18 bases left in between. CDR3 length equals 17 residues. For the CDR3, the DNA is TGTGCCACCAGTGATCCTGCAGAAGGGGAATTAAATCAGCCCCAGCATTTT. Protein sequence: CATSDPAEGELNQPQHF.

The chain is built from TRBV10-3 and TRBJ1-5; 7 bases are a match to TRBD1. CDR3 length: 14 residues. Germline-derived CDR1 and CDR2 are ENHRY and SYGVKD. V was clipped by 10 bases and J by 3 bases; unmatched bases: 9. The CDR3 loop is CATRQGIDNQPQHF. The CDR3 region has the DNA TGTGCCACTCGACAGGGAATTGACAATCAGCCCCAGCATTTT.

This chain links TRBV11-2 with TRBJ2-4, with D maybe TRBD2 (6 bases). The CDR3 is made up of 15 amino acids. Germline V gives CDR1 SGHAT, CDR2 FQNNGV. V lost 5 bases to trimming and J lost 0 bases, with 11 bases between them. The CDR3, as DNA: TGTGCCAGCAGCCCCAGAGCGGGAGCCAAAAACATTCAGTACTTC. Translated, it gives CASSPRAGAKNIQYF.

V and J are TRBV28 and TRBJ1-5, with TRBD1 identical over 7 bases. The V and J ends lost 2 bases and 8 bases, in that order; junction bases with no gene match: 15. The germline CDR1 and CDR2 sequences are MDHEN and SYDVKM. The CDR3 spans 17 residues. The CDR3 DNA follows: TGTGCCAGCAGTTTACTTTCGATAGAGGGGGCGGTGGAGCCCCAGCATTTT. Translating gives CASSLLSIEGAVEPQHF.

This chain links TRBV5-1 with TRBJ2-2, with D unresolved. Trimming stripped 2 bases from V and 0 bases from J, with 5 bases between. The CDR3 runs to 14 residues. Per germline, CDR1 SGHRS and CDR2 YFSETQ. DNA for the CDR3: TGCGCCAGCAGCTTCAGAACGAACACCGGGGAGCTGTTTTTT. Its protein is CASSFRTNTGELFF.

This rearrangement joins TRBV27 to TRBJ2-3; D call uncertain. CDR3 length equals 16 residues. V shed 2 bases and J shed 1 base, with 13 bases lying between them. Germline CDR1 and CDR2: MNHEY and SMNVEV (reference sequence). CDR3 amino acids: CASSLAPPSGTDTQYF. In DNA form, the CDR3 reads TGTGCCAGCAGTTTAGCCCCTCCGTCAGGCACAGATACGCAGTATTTT.

V gene TRBV7-2 combines with J gene TRBJ2-4; 8 nucleotides line up with TRBD1. With V trimmed by 4 bases and J by 6 bases, 2 bases remained unmatched. The CDR3 contains 13 residues. The germline V gene has CDR1 SGHTA and CDR2 FQGNSA. The CDR3 here is CASSSGQGNIQYF. CDR3 in DNA: TGTGCCAGCAGCTCAGGACAGGGAAACATTCAGTACTTC.

J is TRBJ1-2 and V is TRBV27, with 9 bases identical to TRBD1. V was clipped by 6 bases and J by 4 bases; unmatched bases: 9. The CDR3 runs 15 residues. The germline CDR1 and CDR2 sequences are MNHEY and SMNVEV (reference sequence). The CDR3 DNA is TGTGCCAGCAGCGGGGGACAGGGCCGACTCTATGGCTACACCTTC. Translating it yields CASSGGQGRLYGYTF.

The chain couples TRBV19 to TRBJ1-2, with D possibly matching TRBD1 (6 bases). The length of the CDR3 is 14 residues. Germline-derived CDR1 and CDR2 are LNHDA and SQIVND (reference sequence). Trimming shortened V by 7 bases and J by 3 bases, and 15 bases separated the two germline ends. This CDR3 is CASMRRGGDYGYTF. The CDR3 DNA sequence: TGTGCCAGTATGCGGAGGGGGGGTGACTATGGCTACACCTTC.

The gene calls are TRBV18 and TRBJ1-2, with D tentatively TRBD1 (5 bases). V was clipped by 2 bases and J by 6 bases, with 13 bases between them. Germline V gives CDR1 KGHSH, CDR2 LQKENI. This CDR3 comprises 14 residues. The CDR3 nucleotides are TGTGCCAGCTCACCAGGGGGGAAGAAGGATGGCTACACCTTC. It yields the protein CASSPGGKKDGYTF.

V and J are TRBV6-5 and TRBJ1-5; the D gene is possibly TRBD1 (5 bases). Trimming removed 6 bases at V and 7 bases at J, with 13 bases between. The V gene's germline CDR1 is MNHEY and CDR2 SVGAGI. This CDR3 spans 13 amino acids. The CDR3 loop is CASRAQAGQPQHF. The CDR3 nucleotides are TGTGCCAGCAGGGCACAGGCGGGACAGCCCCAGCATTTT.

The chain recombines TRBV24-1 with TRBJ2-3; TRBD2 agrees at 8 bases. J gave up 5 bases and V 12 bases, and 15 bases lay outside the gene matches. The CDR3 loop spans 15 amino acids. CDR1 KGHDR and CDR2 SFDVKD come from the germline V gene. Here the CDR3 reads CAALKGAGEGDTQYF. The CDR3, as DNA: TGTGCCGCCCTAAAGGGAGCGGGAGAAGGAGATACGCAGTATTTT.

Only one count was recorded for this clone. The chain uses TRBV2 and TRBJ2-5; tentatively, D is TRBD1 or TRBD2 (6 bases each). Germline lookup yields CDR1 SNHLY and CDR2 FYNNEI. V lost 7 bases, J lost 4 bases, and 13 bases lay in between. There are 13 residues in the CDR3. This CDR3 reads CASTEGGRETQYF. CDR3 sequence (DNA): TGTGCCAGCACTGAGGGGGGTCGAGAGACCCAGTACTTC.

The V and J genes are TRBV18 and TRBJ1-5; 8 nucleotides align to TRBD1. Germline loops: CDR1 KGHSH, CDR2 LQKENI. The trim removed 4 bases at V and 3 bases at J, leaving 2 bases unmatched. This CDR3 spans 14 amino acids. In nucleotides, the CDR3 is TGTGCCAGCTCACGGGACAGGCACAATCAGCCCCAGCATTTT. Protein sequence: CASSRDRHNQPQHF.

The chain combines TRBV7-2 with TRBJ2-5, with D maybe TRBD1 (5 bases). The germline gives CDR1 SGHTA, CDR2 FQGNSA. The CDR3 consists of 12 residues. V dropped 6 bases and J dropped 5 bases, with 10 bases sitting between them. Here the CDR3 reads CASSSSGETQYF. In DNA, the CDR3 is TGTGCCAGCAGTTCTTCAGGGGAGACCCAGTACTTC.

This clone was seen a single time. The genes are TRBV19 and TRBJ2-5, with 7 bases aligning to TRBD1. The junction had 2 bases not matched to a gene; V was cut back by 3 bases and J by 1 base. CDR3 size: 14 residues. In germline, CDR1 is LNHDA, CDR2 SQIVND (reference sequence). CDR3 sequence: CASSIGTVQETQYF. Written as DNA, the CDR3 is TGTGCCAGTAGTATCGGGACAGTCCAAGAGACCCAGTACTTC.

The genes are TRBV30 and TRBJ1-2, with 7 positions matching TRBD1. The trim removed 5 bases at V and 5 bases at J, leaving 8 bases unmatched. Germline V gives CDR1 GTSNPN, CDR2 SVGIG (reference sequence). CDR3 length: 13 residues. CDR3 residues: CAWGQTGRYGYTF. CDR3 nucleotides: TGTGCCTGGGGACAGACAGGGAGGTATGGCTACACCTTC.

The V call is TRBV5-1, the J call TRBJ2-3, with unresolved D. Germline values: CDR1 SGHRS, CDR2 YFSETQ. Trimming pared 3 bases from V and 0 bases from J, leaving 2 bases between. CDR3 length: 12 amino acids. The CDR3 sequence: CASSSSTDTQYF. In DNA, the CDR3 is TGCGCCAGCAGCTCGAGCACAGATACGCAGTATTTT. Drawing the rest from reference TRBV5-1 and TRBJ2-3, the complete variable domain is KAGVTQTPRYLIKTRGQQVTLSCSPISGHRSVSWYQQTPGQGLQFLFEYFSETQRNKGNFPGRFSGRQFSNSRSEMNVSTLELGDSALYLCASSSSTDTQYFGPGTRLTVL.

V usage is TRBV5-6 and J usage is TRBJ1-1; D not resolved. V dropped 3 bases and J dropped 0 bases, with 3 bases sitting between them. This CDR3 spans 12 amino acids. The germline V gene encodes CDR1 SGHDT and CDR2 YYEEEE. CDR3 amino acids: CASSSMNTEAFF. The CDR3, as DNA: TGTGCCAGCAGCTCCATGAACACTGAAGCTTTCTTT.

CDR3 sequence: CASSLTGEDSPLHF. The CDR3 bases are TGTGCCAGCAGCTTGACGGGGGAAGATTCACCCCTCCACTTT. This rearrangement joins TRBV5-6 to TRBJ1-6; TRBD1 is a possible D gene (5 bases). The CDR3 is made up of 14 amino acids. V was shortened by 1 base and J by 8 bases, with 10 bases between the two germline ends. Germline loops: CDR1 SGHDT, CDR2 YYEEEE.

The chain carries TRBV29-1 and TRBJ2-5, with 8 positions matching TRBD2. Germline CDR1 and CDR2: SQVTM and ANQGSEA. J gave up 2 bases and V 2 bases, and 7 bases lay outside the gene matches. The CDR3 is 15 amino acids. The DNA of the CDR3 is TGCAGCGTTGAATTAGAGCGGGAGCGGCAAGAGACCCAGTACTTC. It translates to CSVELERERQETQYF.